This TCR beta chain was found in a study of blood T cell repertoires in COVID-19. The protocol was immunoSEQ multiplex PCR, while the TCRdb copy is restricted to in-frame clones and leaves out a portion. The table records over 130,000 clones, roughly 85% of them present only once. The CDR3 is 17 amino acids. Germline V gene data show CDR1 as DFQATT and CDR2 as SNEGSKA (reference sequence). V was clipped by 3 bases and J by 2 bases; unmatched bases: 16. V and J are TRBV20-1 and TRBJ2-7, with 7 bases identical to TRBD1. This clonotype was obtained from a man in his fifties or sixties with acute or convalescent COVID-19. Sequencing was carried out using peripheral blood. This chain's CDR3 is CSASRSRGRLPPYEQYF. CDR3 bases: TGCAGTGCTAGTCGGTCAAGGGGGCGATTACCCCCCTACGAGCAGTACTTC.